This T cell receptor beta chain was retrieved from a study of a mutant IDH1 vaccine in newly diagnosed glioma. The overall study: Vaccine administration was initiated 4-6 weeks following radiotherapy alone, or with temozolomide cycles.

Produced via immunoSEQ multiplex PCR; TCRdb's table is partial and in-frame only. This table has around 62,000 clones, around 91% appearing once. Time point: week 11, during vaccination. Doses consisted of 300 ug of mutant IDH1 20-mer peptide each, paired with topical imiquimod. Donor diagnoses consisted of new WHO grade 3 or 4 IDH1-mutant, ATRX-lost astrocytomas. V was pared by 4 bases and J by 0 bases, with 20 bases between. The CDR3 spans 18 residues. Germline CDR1 SGHTA, CDR2 FQGTGA. Comment on this clone: Its cognate antigen is unknown.

This specimen was PBMCs, taken from a glioma patient whose treatment included an IDH1 peptide vaccine. The TCR originated in a man aged 40-49 years with glioma. The J gene is TRBJ2-3, the V gene TRBV7-3, with a possible D match to TRBD2 (6 bases). Written as DNA, the CDR3 is TGTGCCAGCAGCTCTAAAGGGGACGGGAGTCCCAGCACAGATACGCAGTATTTT. Amino acids: CASSSKGDGSPSTDTQYF.